This is a list of T cell receptor beta chains from one sample in a study of blood T cell repertoires in COVID-19. Profiling relied on immunoSEQ multiplex PCR, and the TCRdb table lists in-frame clones only, not all of them. The profile shows some 110,000 clones, around nine tenths of them singletons. Sequenced material: peripheral blood. The receptors originated from a human donor in a cohort sampled during active COVID-19. Both conserved end residues are part of each CDR3. D genes are given only for firm matches. The size field is filled for only some rows; it gives once, few, many or a size class.

d_gene: -
abundance: few
j_gene: TRBJ2-2
v_gene: TRBV15
CDR3nt: TGTGCCACCAGCAGAGATGACAGCGGGGAGCTGTTTTTT
CDR3aa: CATSRDDSGELFF

d_gene: -
abundance: -
j_gene: TRBJ2-7
v_gene: TRBV5-1
CDR3nt: TGCGCCAGCAGCTCCGCCGGGAGCTCCTACGAGCAGTACTTC
CDR3aa: CASSSAGSSYEQYF

d_gene: -
abundance: -
j_gene: TRBJ1-1
v_gene: TRBV19
CDR3nt: TGTGCCAGTAGTATTATAACGGGCACTGAAGCTTTCTTT
CDR3aa: CASSIITGTEAFF

d_gene: -
abundance: -
j_gene: TRBJ2-3
v_gene: TRBV9
CDR3nt: TGTGCCAGCAGCGTAGGGGCGGGCGCTAGCACAGATACGCAGTATTTT
CDR3aa: CASSVGAGASTDTQYF

d_gene: TRBD1
abundance: -
j_gene: TRBJ2-5
v_gene: TRBV4-2
CDR3nt: TGTGCCAGCAGCCTCCGGGCACAGGGGGACGGAGAGACCCAGTACTTC
CDR3aa: CASSLRAQGDGETQYF

d_gene: TRBD1
abundance: -
j_gene: TRBJ2-7
v_gene: TRBV5-1
CDR3nt: TGCGCCAGCAGCTTCGGGACAGGAAGTCGCGAGCAGTACTTC
CDR3aa: CASSFGTGSREQYF

d_gene: TRBD1
abundance: -
j_gene: TRBJ1-2
v_gene: TRBV7-2
CDR3nt: TGTGCCAGCAGCTTTTCGCGGACAGGGTCTAACTATGGCTACACCTTC
CDR3aa: CASSFSRTGSNYGYTF

d_gene: -
abundance: -
j_gene: TRBJ1-2
v_gene: TRBV6-5
CDR3nt: TGTGCCAGCAGAACCGGGAACTATGGCTACACCTTC
CDR3aa: CASRTGNYGYTF

d_gene: TRBD1
abundance: -
j_gene: TRBJ1-1
v_gene: TRBV11-2
CDR3nt: TGTGCCAGCAGCCCAGGGGGCTGGACTGAAGCTTTCTTT
CDR3aa: CASSPGGWTEAFF

d_gene: -
abundance: -
j_gene: TRBJ2-1
v_gene: TRBV6-1
CDR3nt: TGTGCCAGCAGTGAAGCGGACAGTTACAATGAGCAGTTCTTC
CDR3aa: CASSEADSYNEQFF